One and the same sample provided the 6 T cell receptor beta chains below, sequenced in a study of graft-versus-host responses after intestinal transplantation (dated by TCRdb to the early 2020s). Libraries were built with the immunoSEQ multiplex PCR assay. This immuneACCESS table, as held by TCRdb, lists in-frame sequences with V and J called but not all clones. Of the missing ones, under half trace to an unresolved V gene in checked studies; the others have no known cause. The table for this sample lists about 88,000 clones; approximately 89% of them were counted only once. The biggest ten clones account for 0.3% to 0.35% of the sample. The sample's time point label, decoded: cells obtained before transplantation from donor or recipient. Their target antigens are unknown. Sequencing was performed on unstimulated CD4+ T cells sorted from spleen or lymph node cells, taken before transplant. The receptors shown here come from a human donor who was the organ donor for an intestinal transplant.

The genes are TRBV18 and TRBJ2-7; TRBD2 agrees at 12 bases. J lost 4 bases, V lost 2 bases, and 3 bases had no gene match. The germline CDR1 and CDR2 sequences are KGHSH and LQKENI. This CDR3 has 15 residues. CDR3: CASSPGTSGWYEQYF. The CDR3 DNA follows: TGTGCCAGCTCACCAGGGACTAGCGGGTGGTACGAGCAGTACTTC.

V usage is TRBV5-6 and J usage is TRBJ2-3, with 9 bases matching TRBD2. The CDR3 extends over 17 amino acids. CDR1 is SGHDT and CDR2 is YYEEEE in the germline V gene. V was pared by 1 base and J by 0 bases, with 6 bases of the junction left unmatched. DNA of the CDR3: TGTGCCAGCAGCTTGTTTCTAGCGGGGTTCAGCACAGATACGCAGTATTTT. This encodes CASSLFLAGFSTDTQYF.

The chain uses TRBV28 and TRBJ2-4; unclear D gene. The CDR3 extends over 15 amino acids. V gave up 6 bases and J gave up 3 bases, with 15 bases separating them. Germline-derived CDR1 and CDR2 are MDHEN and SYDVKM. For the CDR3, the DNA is TGTGCCAGCAGCTTGACAAGCCAGCACAAAAACATTCAGTACTTC. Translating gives CASSLTSQHKNIQYF.

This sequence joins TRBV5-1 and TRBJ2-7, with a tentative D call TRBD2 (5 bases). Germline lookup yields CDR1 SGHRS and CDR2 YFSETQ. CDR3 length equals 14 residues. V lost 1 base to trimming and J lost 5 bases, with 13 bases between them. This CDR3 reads CASSLRWEKNEQYF. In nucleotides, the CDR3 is TGCGCCAGCAGCTTGAGGTGGGAGAAGAACGAGCAGTACTTC.

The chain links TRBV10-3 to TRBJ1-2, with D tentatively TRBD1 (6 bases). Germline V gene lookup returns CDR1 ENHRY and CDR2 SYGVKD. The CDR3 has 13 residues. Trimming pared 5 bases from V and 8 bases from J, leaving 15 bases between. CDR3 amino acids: CAISPEQGEGYTF. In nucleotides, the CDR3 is TGTGCCATCAGTCCGGAACAGGGTGAGGGCTACACCTTC.

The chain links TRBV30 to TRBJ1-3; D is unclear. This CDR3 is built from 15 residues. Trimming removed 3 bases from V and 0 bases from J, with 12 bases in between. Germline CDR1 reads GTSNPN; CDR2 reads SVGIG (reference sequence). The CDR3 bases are TGTGCCTGGAGGGAGGCGGGGATCTCTGGAAACACCATATATTTT. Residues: CAWREAGISGNTIYF.